This T cell receptor (beta chain) was sequenced in a study of patients and donors after allogeneic stem cell transplantation. This clonotype is judged medium-sized (0.01 to 0.1%). TCRdb ran MiXCR on the RT-PCR reads and lists one entry per CDR3 protein. The data contain 70,000 to 95,000 distinct CDR3 sequences, less than 5% of them singletons. The clonotype comes from a human donor who was either an allogeneic HSCT recipient or a stem cell or donor lymphocyte infusion donor (not recorded which). It is not recorded whose cells these are; they may come from a transplant donor. Material: blood, either unsorted or a sorted T cell fraction (not recorded which).

CDR3 coding DNA: TGTGCCAGCAGCTCCTTGGGGGCAGCCTATGGCTACACCTTC. Encoded protein: CASSSLGAAYGYTF. The chain is built from TRBV7-3 and TRBJ1-2; weak D call: TRBD1 (6 bases). Germline V CDR1 and CDR2: SGHTA, FQGTGA. The CDR3 is made up of 14 amino acids. The V gene lost 4 bases and the J gene lost 4 bases, with 13 bases spanning the gap.